These T cell receptor beta chains were read from a single sample in a study of OX40 agonist ivuxolimab in advanced cancers. Only in-frame clones appear in the TCRdb table, and some are missing; sequencing was by immunoSEQ multiplex PCR. This sample has over 15,000 clones; 75% to 85% occur once, and the top ten carry over 10%. The specimen was CD4+ or CD8+ T cells sorted from blood, collected in a trial of the OX40 agonist ivuxolimab. The receptor set was obtained from an adult with an advanced solid tumor such as melanoma, head and neck, liver or kidney cancer. Each CDR3 is given without its conserved first and last residue. Fields, in order: V gene, CDR3 protein.

>TRBV9
ASSEEVSPYEQY
>TRBV11-3
ASSLVASGIYYEQY
>TRBV11-2
ASSYQLSQETQY
>TRBV19
ASSTLGTISNQPQH
>TRBV11-2
ASSLRQSWTDTQY
>TRBV28
ASSSPMTHISNQPQH
>TRBV7-9
ASSPLTGENLDGYT
>TRBV6-6
ATGTGELF
>TRBV5-7
ASSLDLGWDEQY
>TRBV29-1
SVVLAGLGSTQY
>TRBV7-3
ASSLTGSNTEAF
>TRBV7-9
ASSFGQGGWDEQF
>TRBV27
ASGYSGNTIY
>TRBV4-3
ASSQDRPGGLQETQY
>TRBV6-6
ASSYSGPVLNQPQH
>TRBV5-6
ASSLRWGGWTEAF
>TRBV7-8
ASSLGGNSPLH
>TRBV11-2
ASSLGSGNFEAF
>TRBV27
ASSGRQSGELF
>TRBV5-1
ASSLAGGVTGYSGNTIY
>TRBV4-1
ASSQDRGRWTEAF
>TRBV9
ASSVGSNSPLH
>TRBV5-5
ASSSNGFEQY
>TRBV6-5
ASSEEYPEAF
>TRBV7-6
ASSSTGYNSPLH
>TRBV6-5
ASSYFVTGFEAF
>TRBV4-3
ASSQGPLGDTQY